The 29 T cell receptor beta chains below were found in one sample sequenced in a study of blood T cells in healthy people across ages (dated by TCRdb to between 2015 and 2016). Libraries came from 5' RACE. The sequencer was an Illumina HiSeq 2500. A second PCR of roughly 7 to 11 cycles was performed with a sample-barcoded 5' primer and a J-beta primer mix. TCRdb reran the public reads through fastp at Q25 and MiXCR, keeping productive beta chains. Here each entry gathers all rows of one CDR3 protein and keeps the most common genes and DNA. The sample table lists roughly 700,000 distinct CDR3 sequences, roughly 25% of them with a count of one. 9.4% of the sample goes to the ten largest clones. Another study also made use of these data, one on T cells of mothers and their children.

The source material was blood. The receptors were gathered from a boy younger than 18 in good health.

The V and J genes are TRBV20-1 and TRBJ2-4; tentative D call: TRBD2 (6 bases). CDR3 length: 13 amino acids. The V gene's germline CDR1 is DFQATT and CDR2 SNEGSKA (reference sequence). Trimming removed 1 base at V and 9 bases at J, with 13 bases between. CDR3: CSARVEGSGIQYF. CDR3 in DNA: TGCAGTGCTAGAGTGGAGGGGAGTGGCATTCAGTACTTC.

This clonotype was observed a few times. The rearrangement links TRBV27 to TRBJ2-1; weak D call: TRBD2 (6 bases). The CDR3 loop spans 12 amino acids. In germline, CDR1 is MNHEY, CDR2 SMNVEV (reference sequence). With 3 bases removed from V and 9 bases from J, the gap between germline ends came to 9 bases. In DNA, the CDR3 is TGTGCCAGCAGTTTTTGGCGGGGTGAGCAGTTCTTC. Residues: CASSFWRGEQFF.

CDR3 nucleotides: TGCAGCGTGGGGGAAGGGATTCTATACGAGCAGTACTTC. Its translation: CSVGEGILYEQYF. The J gene is TRBJ2-7, the V gene TRBV29-1, with D perhaps given as TRBD1 or TRBD2 (5 bases each). V gave up 6 bases and J gave up 4 bases, with 16 bases separating them. The CDR3 sequence is 13 residues long. Germline CDR1 reads SQVTM; CDR2 reads ANQGSEA.

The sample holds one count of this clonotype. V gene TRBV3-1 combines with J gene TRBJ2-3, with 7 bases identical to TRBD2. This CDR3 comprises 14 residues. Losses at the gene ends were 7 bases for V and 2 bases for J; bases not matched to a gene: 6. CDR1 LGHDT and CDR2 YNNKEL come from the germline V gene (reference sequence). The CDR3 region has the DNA TGTGCCAGCACCAGGGACTATTCCACAGATACGCAGTATTTT. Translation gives CASTRDYSTDTQYF.

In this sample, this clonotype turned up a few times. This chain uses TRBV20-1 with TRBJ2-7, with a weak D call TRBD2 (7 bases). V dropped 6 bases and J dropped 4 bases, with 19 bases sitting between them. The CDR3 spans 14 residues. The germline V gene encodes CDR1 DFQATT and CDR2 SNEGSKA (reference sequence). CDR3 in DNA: TGCAGTGCCCCGGATTTGCGGGGGCCTTACGAGCAGTACTTC. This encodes CSAPDLRGPYEQYF.

The DNA of the CDR3 is TGTGCTACGCTACGGGAGGGTAACACCGGGGAGCTGTTTTTT. It codes for CATLREGNTGELFF. The gene calls are TRBV27 and TRBJ2-2; 8 bases match TRBD2. This CDR3 has 14 amino acids. Germline values: CDR1 MNHEY, CDR2 SMNVEV (reference sequence).

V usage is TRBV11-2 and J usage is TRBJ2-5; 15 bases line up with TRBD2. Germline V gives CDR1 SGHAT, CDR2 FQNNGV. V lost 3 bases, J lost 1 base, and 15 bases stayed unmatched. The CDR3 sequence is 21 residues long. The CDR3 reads CASSFVPGLAGGPNIQETQYF. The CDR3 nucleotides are TGTGCCAGCAGCTTCGTCCCGGGACTAGCGGGGGGACCCAATATCCAAGAGACCCAGTACTTC.

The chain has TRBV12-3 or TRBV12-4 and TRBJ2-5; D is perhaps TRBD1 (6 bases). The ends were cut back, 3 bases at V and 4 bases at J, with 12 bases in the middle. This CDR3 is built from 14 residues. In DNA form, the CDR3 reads TGTGCCAGCAGTTTCCGGACAGAGGGAGAGACCCAGTACTTC. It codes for CASSFRTEGETQYF.

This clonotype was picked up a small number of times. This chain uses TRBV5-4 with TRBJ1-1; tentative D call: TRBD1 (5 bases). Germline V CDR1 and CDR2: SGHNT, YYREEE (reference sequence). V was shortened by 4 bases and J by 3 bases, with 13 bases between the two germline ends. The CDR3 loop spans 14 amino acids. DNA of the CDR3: TGTGCCAGCAGCCGGGGCCTCTCCGACACTGAAGCTTTCTTT. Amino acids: CASSRGLSDTEAFF. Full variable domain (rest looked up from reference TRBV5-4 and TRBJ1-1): ETGVTQSPTHLIKTRGQQVTLRCSSQSGHNTVSWYQQALGQGPQFIFQYYREEENGRGNFPPRFSGLQFPNYSSELNVNALELDDSALYLCASSRGLSDTEAFFGQGTRLTVV.

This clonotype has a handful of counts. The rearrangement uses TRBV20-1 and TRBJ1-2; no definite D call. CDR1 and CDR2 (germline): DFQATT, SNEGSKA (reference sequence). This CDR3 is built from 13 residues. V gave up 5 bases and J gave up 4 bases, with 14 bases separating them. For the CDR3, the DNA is TGCAGTGCTTTCGATGGAGACCCCTATGGCTACACCTTC. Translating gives CSAFDGDPYGYTF.

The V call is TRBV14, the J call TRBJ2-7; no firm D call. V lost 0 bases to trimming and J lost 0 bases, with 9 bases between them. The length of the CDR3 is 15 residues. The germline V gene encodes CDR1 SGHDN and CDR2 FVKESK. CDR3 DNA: TGTGCCAGCAGCCAAGAAATAGGTTACTCCTACGAGCAGTACTTC. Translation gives CASSQEIGYSYEQYF.

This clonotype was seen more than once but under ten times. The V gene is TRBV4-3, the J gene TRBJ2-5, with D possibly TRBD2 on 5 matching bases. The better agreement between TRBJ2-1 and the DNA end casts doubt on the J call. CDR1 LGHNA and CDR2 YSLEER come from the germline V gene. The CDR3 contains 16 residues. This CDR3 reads CASSQDIGGAHNEQFF. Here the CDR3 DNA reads TGCGCCAGCAGCCAAGATATCGGAGGTGCCCACAATGAGCAGTTCTTC.

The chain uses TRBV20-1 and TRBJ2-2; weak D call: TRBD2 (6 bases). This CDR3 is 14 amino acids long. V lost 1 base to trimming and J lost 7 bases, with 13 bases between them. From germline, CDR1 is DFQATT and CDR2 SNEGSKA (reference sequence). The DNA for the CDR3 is TGCAGTGCTAGAGTTGGCGGGATCGGCGGGGAGCTGTTTTTT. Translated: CSARVGGIGGELFF.

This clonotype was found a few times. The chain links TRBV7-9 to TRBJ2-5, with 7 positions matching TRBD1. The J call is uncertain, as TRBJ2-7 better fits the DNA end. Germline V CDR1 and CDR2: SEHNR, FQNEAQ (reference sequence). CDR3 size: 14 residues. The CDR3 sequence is CASSFLDRAHEQYF. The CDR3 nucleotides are TGTGCCAGCAGCTTCCTAGACAGGGCCCACGAGCAGTACTTC.

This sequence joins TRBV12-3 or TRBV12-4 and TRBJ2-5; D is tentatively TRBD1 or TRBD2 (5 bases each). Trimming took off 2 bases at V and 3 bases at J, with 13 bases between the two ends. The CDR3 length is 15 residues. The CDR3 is CASSLSQGAKETQYF. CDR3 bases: TGTGCCAGCAGTTTATCCCAGGGAGCGAAAGAGACCCAGTACTTC.

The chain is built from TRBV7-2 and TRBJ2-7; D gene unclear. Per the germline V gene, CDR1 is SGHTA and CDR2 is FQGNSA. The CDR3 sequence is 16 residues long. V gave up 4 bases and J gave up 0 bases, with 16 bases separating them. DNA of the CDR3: TGTGCCAGCAGCTCGCCCGGACGGAGCCCCTCCTACGAGCAGTACTTC. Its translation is CASSSPGRSPSYEQYF.

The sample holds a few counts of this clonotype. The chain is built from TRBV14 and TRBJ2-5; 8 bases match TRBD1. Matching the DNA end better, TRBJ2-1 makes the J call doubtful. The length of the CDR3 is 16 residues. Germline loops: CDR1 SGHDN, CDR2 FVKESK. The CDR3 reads CASSQDLWQGADEQFF. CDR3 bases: TGTGCCAGCAGCCAAGATCTTTGGCAGGGGGCCGATGAGCAGTTCTTC.

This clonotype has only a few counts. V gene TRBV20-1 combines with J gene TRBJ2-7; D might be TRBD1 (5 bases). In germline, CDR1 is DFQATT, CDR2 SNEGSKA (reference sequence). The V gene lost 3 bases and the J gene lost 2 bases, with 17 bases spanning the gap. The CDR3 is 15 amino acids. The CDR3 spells CSASRKGMSTYEQYF. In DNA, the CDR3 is TGCAGTGCTAGCCGGAAGGGGATGTCAACCTACGAGCAGTACTTC.

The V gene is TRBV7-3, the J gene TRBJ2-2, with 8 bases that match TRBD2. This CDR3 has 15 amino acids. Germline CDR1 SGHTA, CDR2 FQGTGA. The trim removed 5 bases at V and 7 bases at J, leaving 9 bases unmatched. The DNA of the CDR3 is TGTGCCAGCAGCCCAAGCGGGAGAGCGGGCGGGGAGCTGTTTTTT. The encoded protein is CASSPSGRAGGELFF.

The CDR3 loop is CASSSWTAYDGYTF. The CDR3 DNA reads TGTGCCAGCAGTTCCTGGACTGCTTACGATGGCTACACCTTC. This rearrangement joins TRBV6-5 to TRBJ1-2, with no clear D. Germline loops: CDR1 MNHEY, CDR2 SVGAGI. Trimming cost V 4 bases and J 6 bases, with 15 bases left between them. This CDR3 region has 14 residues.

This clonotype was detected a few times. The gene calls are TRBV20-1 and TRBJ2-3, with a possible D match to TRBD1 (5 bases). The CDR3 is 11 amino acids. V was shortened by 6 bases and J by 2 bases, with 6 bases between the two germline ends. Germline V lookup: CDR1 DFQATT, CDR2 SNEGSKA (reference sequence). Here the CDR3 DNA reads TGCAGTGCGGGGCCCACAGATACGCAGTATTTT. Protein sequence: CSAGPTDTQYF.

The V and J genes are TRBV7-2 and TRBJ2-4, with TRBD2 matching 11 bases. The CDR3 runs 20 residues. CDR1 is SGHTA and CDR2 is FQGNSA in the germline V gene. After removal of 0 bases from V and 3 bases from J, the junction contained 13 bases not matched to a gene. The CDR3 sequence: CASSLATTSGVPMGKNIQYF. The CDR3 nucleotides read TGTGCCAGCAGCTTAGCGACGACTAGCGGGGTTCCGATGGGCAAAAACATTCAGTACTTC. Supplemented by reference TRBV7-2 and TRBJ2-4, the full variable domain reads GAGVSQSPSNKVTEKGKDVELRCDPISGHTALYWYRQSLGQGLEFLIYFQGNSAPDKSGLPSDRFSAERTGGSVSTLTIQRTQQEDSAVYLCASSLATTSGVPMGKNIQYFGAGTRLSVL.

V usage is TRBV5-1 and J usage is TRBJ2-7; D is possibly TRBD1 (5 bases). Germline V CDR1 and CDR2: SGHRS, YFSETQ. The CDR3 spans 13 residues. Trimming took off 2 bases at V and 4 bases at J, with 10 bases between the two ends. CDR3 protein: CASSLQTEYEQYF. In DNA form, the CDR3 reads TGCGCCAGCAGCTTACAGACAGAGTACGAGCAGTACTTC.

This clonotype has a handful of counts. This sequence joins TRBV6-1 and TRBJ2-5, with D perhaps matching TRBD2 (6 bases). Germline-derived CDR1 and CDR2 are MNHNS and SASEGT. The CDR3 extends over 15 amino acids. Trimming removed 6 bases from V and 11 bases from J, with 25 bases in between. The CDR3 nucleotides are TGTGCCAGCAGGAGGGTTCGGGGGTCTCAGCTCGTGCAGTACTTC. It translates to CASRRVRGSQLVQYF.

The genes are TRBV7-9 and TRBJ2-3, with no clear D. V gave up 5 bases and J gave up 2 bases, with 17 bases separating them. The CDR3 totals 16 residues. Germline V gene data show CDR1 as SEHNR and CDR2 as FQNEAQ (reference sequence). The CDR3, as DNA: TGTGCCAGCAGCCAACTTACTCCCGAACTCACAGATACGCAGTATTTT. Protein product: CASSQLTPELTDTQYF.

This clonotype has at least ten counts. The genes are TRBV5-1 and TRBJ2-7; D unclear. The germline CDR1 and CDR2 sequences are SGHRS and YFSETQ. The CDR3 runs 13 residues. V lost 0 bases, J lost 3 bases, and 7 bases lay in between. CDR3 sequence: CASSLESLYEQYF. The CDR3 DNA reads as TGCGCCAGCAGCTTGGAATCTCTCTACGAGCAGTACTTC.

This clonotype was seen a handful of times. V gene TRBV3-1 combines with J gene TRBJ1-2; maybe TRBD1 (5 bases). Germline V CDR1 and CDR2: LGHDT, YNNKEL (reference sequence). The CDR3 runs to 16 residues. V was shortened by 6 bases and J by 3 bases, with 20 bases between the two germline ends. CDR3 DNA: TGTGCCAGCAGTCCACGGACACCCTATTTGGACTATGGCTACACCTTC. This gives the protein CASSPRTPYLDYGYTF.

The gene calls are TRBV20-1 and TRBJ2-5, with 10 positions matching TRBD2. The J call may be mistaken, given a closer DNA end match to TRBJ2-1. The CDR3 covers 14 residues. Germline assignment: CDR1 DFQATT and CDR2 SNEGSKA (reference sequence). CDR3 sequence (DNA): TGCAGTGCTAAGGGCCCAGCGGGAGGGCCTGAGCAGTTCTTC. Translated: CSAKGPAGGPEQFF.

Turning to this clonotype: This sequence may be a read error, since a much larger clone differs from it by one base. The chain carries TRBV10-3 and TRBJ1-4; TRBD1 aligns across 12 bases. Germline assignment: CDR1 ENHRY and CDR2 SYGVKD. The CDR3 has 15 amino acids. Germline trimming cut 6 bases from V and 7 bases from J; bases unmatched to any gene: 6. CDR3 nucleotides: TGTGCCATCAGCCCCGGGACAGGGGGCGGTGAAAAACTGTTTTTT. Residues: CAISPGTGGGEKLFF.